The 27 T cell receptor beta chains in this list originate from one sample, sequenced in a study of tissue T cells after allogeneic stem cell transplantation. Using immunoSEQ multiplex PCR, the repertoire was profiled, and TCRdb retains in-frame clones only, with some absent. The sample gives around 8,000 clones, approximately 35% of which show up once; over 2.5% is in the top ten. Specified time point: mouse harvest day 14 after allogeneic transplant. Mouse grafts combined 10^7 T-cell-depleted bone marrow cells with 10^6 splenic CD5+ T cells. The specimen sequenced was skin. These receptors were taken from a female BALB/c mouse given C57BL/6 T cells with graft-versus-host disease after an allogeneic hematopoietic cell transplant.

In this sample, this clone is medium-sized. Mouse gene names and germline throughout. The read ends 1 residue early relative to the CDR3; the germline J gene fills the gap. The chain carries TRBV5 and TRBJ2-1, with D possibly TRBD2 on 6 matching bases. This CDR3 is built from 15 residues. Per germline, CDR1 LGHNA and CDR2 YNLKQL (reference sequence). With 0 bases removed from V and 5 bases from J, the gap between germline ends came to 11 bases. This CDR3 is CASSQDWGGDAEQFF. The DNA read from the CDR3 is TGTGCCAGCAGCCAAGACTGGGGAGGGGATGCTGAGCAGTTC.

Worth noting for this clone: Genes and germline are mouse. Read data end 1 residue before the CDR3 end; the end is taken from the germline J gene. The chain employs TRBV3 and TRBJ1-1; no clear D. CDR3 length equals 14 residues. Between the trimmed V and J ends, which lost 1 base and 1 base, there was a span of 7 bases. The germline gives CDR1 SNHLY, CDR2 FYNGKV (reference sequence). CDR3 sequence reads: CASSLEMGNTEVFF. The sequenced CDR3 bases are TGTGCCAGCAGCTTAGAGATGGGAAACACAGAAGTCTTC.

Remarks on this clone: Gene names denote mouse genes. The CDR3 end falls 1 residue outside the read, so it is completed with the germline J gene. The V call is TRBV26, the J call TRBJ2-4; no reliable D call. The CDR3 consists of 11 residues. CDR1 KGHPV and CDR2 FQNQEV come from the germline V gene (reference sequence). The V gene lost 6 bases and the J gene lost 3 bases, with 4 bases spanning the gap. The CDR3: CASSLQNTLYF. The sequenced part of the CDR3 DNA is TGTGCCAGCAGCCTACAAAACACCTTGTAC.

This clone has more than one count but fewer than ten. These gene names are mouse names. The read gets to within 1 residue of the CDR3 end, and the germline J gene fills in the rest. The chain combines TRBV26 with TRBJ1-3; no definite D call. The CDR3 is 14 amino acids. CDR1 KGHPV and CDR2 FQNQEV come from the germline V gene (reference sequence). V was cut by 1 base and J by 0 bases, with 4 bases left in between. This chain's CDR3 is CASSLYSSGNTLYF. The CDR3 bases that were read are TGTGCCAGCAGTCTGTACAGTTCTGGAAATACGCTCTAT.

Worth noting for this clone: The listed genes are named as in mouse. Read data end 1 residue before the CDR3 end; the end is taken from the germline J gene. The chain joins TRBV2 to TRBJ2-4; 9 bases are shared with TRBD2. V gave up 2 bases and J gave up 0 bases; unmatched junction bases: 0. Germline CDR1 reads LGHNA; CDR2 reads YSYQKL. The CDR3 contains 15 residues. CDR3 sequence reads: CASSQTGGSQNTLYF. Incomplete CDR3 DNA: TGTGCCAGCAGCCAAACTGGGGGGAGTCAAAACACCTTGTAC. Filled out from reference TRBV2 and TRBJ2-4, the complete variable domain reads DPKIIQKPKYLVAVTGSEKILICEQYLGHNAMYWYRQSAKKPLEFMFSYSYQKLMDNQTASSRFQPQSSKKNHLDLQITALKPDDSATYFCASSQTGGSQNTLYFGAGTRLSVL.

Details on this clone: The listed genes are named as in mouse. Read coverage stops 1 residue before the CDR3 terminus; the germline J gene supplies the remainder. The rearrangement joins TRBV3 to TRBJ1-2; a weak D match, TRBD1 (6 bases). This CDR3 is built from 14 residues. In germline, CDR1 is SNHLY, CDR2 FYNGKV (reference sequence). Trimming removed 1 base from V and 2 bases from J, with 8 bases in between. The CDR3 DNA, read in part, is TGTGCCAGCAGCTTAGACAGGGTGAACTCCGACTACACC. It yields the protein CASSLDRVNSDYT. The full CDR3 is CASSLDRVNSDYTF.

As concerns this clone: Gene names and germline refer to mouse. The DNA ends 1 residue before the CDR3 does, and the rest of the CDR3 is filled in from the germline J gene. V and J are TRBV3 and TRBJ1-5; 7 nucleotides line up with TRBD1. The CDR3 runs to 13 residues. The V segment lost 3 bases and the J segment 7 bases; nucleotides outside the gene matches: 3. The V gene's germline CDR1 is SNHLY and CDR2 FYNGKV (reference sequence). The CDR3: CASSFRDRQAPLF. CDR3 DNA, as far as it was read: TGTGCCAGCAGCTTCCGGGACAGACAGGCTCCGCTT. Using reference TRBV3 and TRBJ1-5 for the parts outside the CDR3, the full variable domain is GPKVLQIPSHQIIDMGQMVTLNCDPVSNHLYFYWYKQILGQQMEFLVNFYNGKVMEKSKLFKDQFSVERPDGSYFTLKIQPTALEDSAVYFCASSFRDRQAPLFGEGTRLSVL.

By share, this clone ranks as large. Gene names are the mouse ones. The observed sequence ends 1 residue before the CDR3 terminus, with the missing tail filled in from the germline J gene. This same CDR3 is encoded by further DNA sequences in the sample. This chain links TRBV26 with TRBJ2-7, with TRBD1 matching 8 bases. Germline V lookup: CDR1 KGHPV, CDR2 FQNQEV (reference sequence). V gave up 3 bases and J gave up 7 bases; unmatched junction bases: 2. The CDR3 contains 12 residues. CDR3 region: CASSLNRGEQYF. The part of the CDR3 DNA that was read is TGTGCCAGCAGTCTTAACAGGGGGGAACAGTAC.

Points on this clone: Gene names denote mouse genes. The sequence runs out 1 residue before the end of the CDR3; the remainder is reconstructed from the germline J gene. The chain has TRBV5 and TRBJ1-2; maybe TRBD1 (5 bases). The CDR3 is made up of 15 amino acids. The germline V gene has CDR1 LGHNA and CDR2 YNLKQL (reference sequence). V lost 0 bases and J 0 bases, leaving 8 bases between the germline ends. The CDR3 DNA, read in part, is TGTGCCAGCAGCCAAGATCTACAGGCAAACTCCGACTACACC. It codes for CASSQDLQANSDYT. The whole CDR3 sequence is CASSQDLQANSDYTF.

This clone is medium-sized. The listed genes are named as in mouse. The read ends 1 residue shy of where the CDR3 ends; the end is completed using the germline J gene. The chain carries TRBV26 and TRBJ2-5, with TRBD1 matching 9 bases. V lost 4 bases and J lost 6; bases outside the gene matches: 8. This CDR3 is built from 15 residues. Germline V gives CDR1 KGHPV, CDR2 FQNQEV (reference sequence). The covered CDR3 bases are TGTGCCAGCAGTCCAACCGGGACAGGGAGGGACACCCAGTAC. This translates into CASSPTGTGRDTQY. The full-length CDR3 reads as CASSPTGTGRDTQYF. The full variable domain, with the rest looked up from reference TRBV26 and TRBJ2-5, is NSKVIQTPRYLVKGQGQKAKMRCIPEKGHPVVFWYQQNKNNEFKFLINFQNQEVLQQIDMTEKRFSAECPSNSPCSLEIQSSEAGDSALYLCASSPTGTGRDTQYFGPGTRLLVL.

With regard to this clone: Gene names follow the mouse nomenclature. CDR3 sequence: CASSFGLGGEYEQYF. The covered CDR3 bases are TGTGCCAGCAGCTTCGGACTGGGGGGGGAGTATGAACAGTAC. V and J are TRBV3 and TRBJ2-7, with TRBD2 matching 12 bases. The sequenced fragment ends 1 residue before the CDR3 boundary, so the rest is inferred from the germline J gene. The germline CDR1 and CDR2 sequences are SNHLY and FYNGKV (reference sequence). CDR3 length equals 15 residues. Unmatched junction bases numbered 4, after V lost 3 bases and J lost 4 bases.

On this clone: The genes and germline here are from mouse. The CDR3 end is not reached by the read, which stops 1 residue before it; the germline J gene fills it in. The V gene is TRBV19, the J gene TRBJ2-5; D is ambiguous. This CDR3 has 13 amino acids. V was cut by 2 bases and J by 0 bases, with 4 bases left in between. The germline CDR1 and CDR2 sequences are FNHDT and SITEND (reference sequence). The CDR3 reads CASSIQNQDTQYF. The part of the CDR3 DNA that was read is TGTGCCAGCAGTATCCAAAACCAAGACACCCAGTAC.

This clone was seen only a few times. The gene names given are mouse names. The sequence runs out 1 residue before the end of the CDR3; the remainder is reconstructed from the germline J gene. The rearrangement uses TRBV16 and TRBJ2-2, with 9 bases fitting TRBD2. Germline CDR1 SGHSA, CDR2 FRNQAP. This CDR3 contains 16 residues. Trimming removed 0 bases from V and 4 bases from J; junction bases left unmatched: 3. The CDR3 bases that were read are TGTGCAAGCAGCTTAGATGGGGGGGCGACCACCGGGCAGCTCTAC. Its protein product is CASSLDGGATTGQLY. The entire CDR3 reads CASSLDGGATTGQLYF.

In the case of this clone: These gene names are mouse names. Coverage ceases 1 residue before the CDR3 finishes, and the germline J gene fills in the end. This chain joins TRBV16 and TRBJ2-7, with D unresolved. Germline-derived CDR1 and CDR2 are SGHSA and FRNQAP. Trimming stripped 4 bases from V and 4 bases from J, with 11 bases between. This CDR3 has 13 residues. The CDR3 spells CASSSDTYYEQYF. The covered CDR3 bases are TGTGCAAGCAGCTCAGACACCTATTATGAACAGTAC.

This clone was observed once. Here the gene names and germline are mouse. With the read ending 1 residue before the CDR3 end, the germline J gene is used to fill in that end. The chain recombines TRBV15 with TRBJ1-1, with 7 bases identical to TRBD1. CDR1 and CDR2 from the germline V gene are SGHND and FRSKSL. V shed 6 bases, J shed 2 bases, and the junction held 6 bases outside the gene matches. The CDR3 totals 14 residues. The CDR3 DNA, read in part, is TGTGCCAGCAGCCCACAGGGGCCTAACACAGAAGTCTTC. Translating gives CASSPQGPNTEVF. The whole CDR3 sequence reads CASSPQGPNTEVFF.

Comments on this clone: All gene names here are mouse names. The CDR3 extends 1 residue past the end of the read, so its final part is completed from the germline J gene. The rearrangement joins TRBV1 to TRBJ1-3; D gene unclear. This CDR3 contains 14 residues. Trimming removed 2 bases from V and 1 base from J, with 6 bases in between. The germline V gene encodes CDR1 NSQYPW and CDR2 LRSPGD (reference sequence). CDR3 loop: CTCSAYTSGNTLYF. CDR3 DNA (partial): TGCACCTGCAGTGCATACACGTCTGGAAATACGCTCTAT. The full variable domain, its missing parts supplied by reference TRBV1 and TRBJ1-3, is VTLLEQNPRWRLVPRGQAVNLRCILKNSQYPWMSWYQQDLQKQLQWLFTLRSPGDKEVKSLPGADYLATRVTDTELRLQVANMSQGRTLYCTCSAYTSGNTLYFGEGSRLIVV.

By sample fraction, this clone is medium-sized. Germline and genes here are mouse. Sequencing ends 1 residue short of the CDR3 end; the germline J gene provides the rest. The chain is built from TRBV26 and TRBJ1-3, with TRBD1 matching 7 bases. This CDR3 is built from 13 residues. The junction had 3 bases not matched to a gene; V was cut back by 5 bases and J by 5 bases. The germline CDR1 and CDR2 sequences are KGHPV and FQNQEV (reference sequence). CDR3 region: CASSGGGRNTLYF. Partial CDR3 DNA: TGTGCCAGCAGTGGAGGGGGCCGAAATACGCTCTAT.

As regards this clone: Mouse gene names apply. The CDR3 extends 1 residue past the end of the read, so its final part is completed from the germline J gene. The chain has TRBV29 and TRBJ2-7; D not certain. CDR3 length: 10 amino acids. Trimming shortened V by 5 bases and J by 6 bases, and 5 bases separated the two germline ends. Germline CDR1 and CDR2: MSHET and SYDVDS. CDR3 sequence: CASSEVEQYF. The CDR3 bases that were read are TGTGCTAGCAGTGAGGTTGAACAGTAC. Using reference TRBV29 and TRBJ2-7 for the parts outside the CDR3, the full variable domain is DMKVTQMPRYLIKRMGENVLLECGQDMSHETMYWYRQDPGLGLQLIYISYDVDSNSEGDIPKGYRVSRKKREHFSLILDSAKTNQTSVYFCASSEVEQYFGPGTRLTVL.

Concerning this clone: Mouse germline and gene names are used. The read stops 1 residue short of the end of the CDR3; the missing end is completed from the germline J gene. In the same sample, other DNA sequences code for this CDR3. V gene TRBV15 combines with J gene TRBJ2-7, with D unclear. This CDR3 has 14 residues. Per germline, CDR1 SGHND and CDR2 FRSKSL. The V end was cut by 1 base, the J end by 0 bases, with 7 bases between. The CDR3 is CASSLDRSSYEQYF. The CDR3 bases that were read are TGTGCCAGCAGTTTAGACAGAAGCTCCTATGAACAGTAC.

Note on this clone: Here the gene names and germline are mouse. With the read ending 1 residue before the CDR3 end, the germline J gene is used to fill in that end. The gene calls are TRBV26 and TRBJ2-7, with 14 bases identical to TRBD2. The germline gives CDR1 KGHPV, CDR2 FQNQEV (reference sequence). CDR3 length equals 14 residues. V shed 6 bases and J 7 bases; nucleotides not matched to a gene: 5. The DNA read from the CDR3 is TGTGCCAGCAGCGGGACTGGGGGGGCGCGAGAACAGTAC. It codes for CASSGTGGAREQY. The whole CDR3 sequence is CASSGTGGAREQYF.

A note on this clone: Gene names and germline match the mouse. The CDR3 DNA, read in part, is TGTGCCAGCAGTCTGTGGGACAGTGCAGAAACGCTGTAT. Its translation is CASSLWDSAETLY. The whole CDR3 sequence reads CASSLWDSAETLYF. J is TRBJ2-3 and V is TRBV26; D assignment may be TRBD1 or TRBD2 (5 bases each). The CDR3 end is not reached by the read, which stops 1 residue before it; the germline J gene fills it in. CDR3 length equals 14 residues. Trimming stripped 1 base from V and 0 bases from J, with 5 bases between. Germline V CDR1 and CDR2: KGHPV, FQNQEV (reference sequence).

This clone was detected a few times. Mouse gene names and germline throughout. The read ends 1 residue shy of where the CDR3 ends; the end is completed using the germline J gene. The chain has TRBV3 and TRBJ1-3, with 7 bases matching TRBD1. Germline CDR1 and CDR2: SNHLY and FYNGKV (reference sequence). With V trimmed by 3 bases and J by 4 bases, 0 bases remained unmatched. CDR3 size: 13 residues. CDR3 sequence: CASSLTGGNTLYF. Partial CDR3 DNA: TGTGCCAGCAGCTTGACAGGGGGAAATACGCTCTAT.

This clone showed up just a few times. Gene names denote mouse genes. The read falls 1 residue short of the CDR3 end, and the missing part is taken from the germline J gene. The chain joins TRBV26 to TRBJ2-4, with D possibly matching TRBD1 (5 bases). CDR3 length equals 15 residues. Germline CDR1 reads KGHPV; CDR2 reads FQNQEV (reference sequence). Trimming cost V 0 bases and J 0 bases, with 7 bases left between them. The CDR3 loop is CASSLSDSSQNTLYF. CDR3 DNA, as far as it was read: TGTGCCAGCAGTCTGTCAGACAGTAGTCAAAACACCTTGTAC.

Worth noting for this clone: All gene names here are mouse names. The CDR3 end is not reached by the read, which stops 1 residue before it; the germline J gene fills it in. The chain recombines TRBV26 with TRBJ2-5; 10 bases are a match to TRBD2. The CDR3 covers 16 residues. From germline, CDR1 is KGHPV and CDR2 FQNQEV (reference sequence). The trim removed 2 bases at V and 1 base at J, leaving 3 bases unmatched. This CDR3 is CASSLPGTGDQDTQYF. Partial CDR3 DNA: TGTGCCAGCAGTCTGCCGGGGACTGGGGACCAAGACACCCAGTAC.

Comment on this clone: All gene names here are mouse names. The read gets to within 1 residue of the CDR3 end, and the germline J gene fills in the rest. The rearrangement joins TRBV1 to TRBJ2-4, with unresolved D. Per germline, CDR1 NSQYPW and CDR2 LRSPGD (reference sequence). The V and J ends lost 3 bases and 4 bases respectively, with 2 bases between them. This CDR3 is 11 amino acids long. The chain's CDR3 is CTCSAENTLYF. Partial CDR3 DNA: TGCACCTGCAGTGCCGAAAACACCTTGTAC.

This clone was detected only a few times. Any gene name here is a mouse gene name. The DNA ends 1 residue before the CDR3 does, and the rest of the CDR3 is filled in from the germline J gene. The chain is built from TRBV13-2 and TRBJ1-4; 8 bases align to TRBD1. CDR1 is NNHNN, CDR2 SYGAGS, per germline (reference sequence). The CDR3 has 14 amino acids. V was pared by 7 bases and J by 4 bases, with 6 bases of the junction left unmatched. The CDR3 is CASSSGTGNERLFF. The covered CDR3 bases are TGTGCCAGCTCTTCCGGGACAGGCAACGAAAGATTATTT.

Of note for this clone: All gene names here are mouse names. The CDR3 is cut off 1 residue early in the read; its end comes from the germline J gene. The V gene is TRBV23, the J gene TRBJ1-1; the table names TRBD1, a call not compared with the DNA. This CDR3 has 13 residues. Germline V lookup: CDR1 KGHTA, CDR2 FQNQQP. CDR3 sequence reads: CSSSPDRGTEVFF. The CDR3 bases that were read are TGCTCCAGCAGTCCGGACAGGGGCACAGAAGTCTTC. Using reference TRBV23 and TRBJ1-1 for the parts outside the CDR3, the full variable domain is DAAVTQKPRYLIKMKGQEAEMKCIPEKGHTAVFWYQQKQSKELKFLIYFQNQQPLDQIDMVKERFSAVCPSSSLCSLGIRTCEAEDSALYLCSSSPDRGTEVFFGKGTRLTVV.